This TCR beta chain is drawn from a study of T cell clonality in common variable immunodeficiency. Findings of the study overall: Compared with controls, CVID subjects had fewer shared TCRbeta clones. Reportedly, TCR beta sequences from common variable immunodeficiency showed fewer deletions and N-nucleotide insertions.

TCRdb's copy holds only in-frame clones and misses some; the assay was immunoSEQ multiplex PCR. The table records 25,000 to 35,000 clones without singletons, the ten largest covering less than 35%. Of note for this clone: Its antigen remains unidentified. The missing CDR3 end, 3 residues past where the read stops, is filled in from the germline J gene.

CDR1 and CDR2 from the germline V gene are SGHVS and FQNEAQ. CDR3 size: 16 residues. The source material was peripheral blood mononuclear cells. The V and J genes are TRBV7-8 and TRBJ1-1; D possibly corresponds to TRBD1 (5 bases). The receptor's source is a human donor with common variable immunodeficiency. CDR3 sequence: CASSSTPDILNLKAFF. The covered CDR3 bases are TGTGCCAGCAGCAGCACCCCGGACATACTAAACCTTAAA.